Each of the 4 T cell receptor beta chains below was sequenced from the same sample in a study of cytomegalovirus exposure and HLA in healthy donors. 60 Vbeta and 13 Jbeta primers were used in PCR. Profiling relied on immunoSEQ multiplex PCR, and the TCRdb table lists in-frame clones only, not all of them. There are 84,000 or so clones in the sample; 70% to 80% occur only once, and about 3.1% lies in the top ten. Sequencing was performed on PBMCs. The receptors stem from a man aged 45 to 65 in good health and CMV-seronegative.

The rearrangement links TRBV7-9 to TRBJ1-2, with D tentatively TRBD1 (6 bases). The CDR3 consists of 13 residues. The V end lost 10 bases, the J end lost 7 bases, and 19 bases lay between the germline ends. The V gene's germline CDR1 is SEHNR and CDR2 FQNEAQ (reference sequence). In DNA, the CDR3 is TGTGCCACCCTGGTCAAAGGGGGGGGTGGCTACACCTTC. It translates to CATLVKGGGGYTF.

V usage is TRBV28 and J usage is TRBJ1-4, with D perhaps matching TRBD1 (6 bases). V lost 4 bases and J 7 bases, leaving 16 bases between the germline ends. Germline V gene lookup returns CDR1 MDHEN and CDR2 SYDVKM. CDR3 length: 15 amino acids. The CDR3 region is CASSSPGGAGEKLFF. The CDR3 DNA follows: TGTGCCAGCAGTTCACCGGGGGGGGCAGGTGAAAAACTGTTTTTT.

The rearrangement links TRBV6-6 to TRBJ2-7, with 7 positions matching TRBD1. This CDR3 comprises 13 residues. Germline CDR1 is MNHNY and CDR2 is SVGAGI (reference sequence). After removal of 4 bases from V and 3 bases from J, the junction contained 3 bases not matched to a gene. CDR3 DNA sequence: TGTGCCAGCAGTTTCTGGACAGGCTACGAGCAGTACTTC. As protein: CASSFWTGYEQYF.

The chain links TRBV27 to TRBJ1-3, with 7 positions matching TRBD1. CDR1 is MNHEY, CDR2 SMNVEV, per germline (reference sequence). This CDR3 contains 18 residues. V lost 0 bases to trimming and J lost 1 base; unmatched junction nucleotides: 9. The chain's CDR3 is CASSLSGDRPFSGNTIYF. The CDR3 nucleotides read TGTGCCAGCAGTTTATCAGGGGACAGACCATTTTCTGGAAACACCATATATTTT.